The 7 T cell receptor beta chains given below trace back to one sample, sequenced in a study of OX40 agonist ivuxolimab in advanced cancers. Profiling relied on immunoSEQ multiplex PCR, and the TCRdb table lists in-frame clones only, not all of them. The data hold about 100,000 clones, with approximately 90% observed a single time. The sample consisted of CD4+ or CD8+ T cells sorted from blood, taken in a trial of the OX40 agonist ivuxolimab. The receptors here all came from an adult with an advanced solid tumor such as melanoma, head and neck, liver or kidney cancer.

This clone was found a few times. The genes are TRBV11-2 and TRBJ2-7; a possible D gene is TRBD1 (6 bases). CDR1 SGHAT and CDR2 FQNNGV come from the germline V gene. With 3 bases removed from V and 6 bases from J, the gap between germline ends came to 12 bases. The CDR3 runs to 13 residues. CDR3 loop: CASSLTGGGEQYF. CDR3 DNA: TGTGCCAGCAGCTTGACAGGCGGCGGCGAGCAGTACTTC.

In this sample, this clone turned up once. The V gene is TRBV19, the J gene TRBJ1-2; D unresolved. Trimming pared 3 bases from V and 5 bases from J, leaving 13 bases between. This CDR3 contains 14 residues. The V gene's germline CDR1 is LNHDA and CDR2 SQIVND (reference sequence). The CDR3 region is CASSILGSPYGYTF. CDR3 DNA sequence: TGTGCCAGTAGTATTCTGGGCTCTCCTTATGGCTACACCTTC.

V usage is TRBV28 and J usage is TRBJ2-7; D perhaps matches TRBD2 (6 bases). The germline CDR1 and CDR2 sequences are MDHEN and SYDVKM. This CDR3 region has 13 residues. V shed 5 bases and J shed 7 bases, with 15 bases lying between them. The CDR3 region is CASSPTYGSEQYF. In DNA, the CDR3 is TGTGCCAGCAGTCCTACCTACGGGAGTGAGCAGTACTTC.

J is TRBJ1-6 and V is TRBV7-2; D remains unclear. CDR1 is SGHTA and CDR2 is FQGNSA in the germline V gene. The CDR3 contains 14 residues. The V end lost 1 base, the J end lost 7 bases, and 8 bases lay between the germline ends. The CDR3 protein is CASSLVTVNSPLHF. In DNA, the CDR3 is TGTGCCAGCAGCTTAGTTACAGTAAATTCACCCCTCCACTTT.

This chain connects TRBV9 to TRBJ1-6, with 7 positions matching TRBD1. CDR1 and CDR2 (germline): SGDLS, YYNGEE. V lost 2 bases, J lost 5 bases, and 4 bases stayed unmatched. There are 15 residues in the CDR3. CDR3 nucleotide sequence: TGTGCCAGCAGCGTGACAGGGATAAATAATTCACCCCTCCACTTT. Translating gives CASSVTGINNSPLHF.

This chain uses TRBV6-1 with TRBJ2-5, with 11 positions matching TRBD1. Looked up from germline, CDR1 is MNHNS and CDR2 is SASEGT. Trimming removed 5 bases from V and 5 bases from J; junction bases left unmatched: 4. The CDR3 has 14 amino acids. The CDR3 nucleotides read TGTGCCAGCAGTCGGGACAGGGGGTTTGAGACCCAGTACTTC. It encodes CASSRDRGFETQYF.

The chain joins TRBV21-1 to TRBJ1-3. TRBV21-1 is listed as a pseudogene. CDR3 length equals 19 residues. CDR3 sequence: CASSKVSGGMQDSGNTIYF. The CDR3 nucleotides read TGTGCCAGCAGCAAAGTTTCGGGGGGGATGCAGGACTCTGGAAACACCATATATTTT.